The 2 T cell receptor beta chains reported below all come from one sample, sequenced in a study of blood T cell repertoires in COVID-19. Clones were sequenced by immunoSEQ multiplex PCR, and TCRdb holds only the in-frame ones, with some missing. The sample holds about 350,000 clones, about 90% seen once. Sequenced sample: PBMCs or T cells enriched from blood (not recorded which). The receptors shown here come from a woman in her twenties or thirties who had recovered from COVID-19.

The CDR3 coding sequence is TGTGCCAGCAGCCTCTCCCCGGGGGGGGTCTATGGCTACACCTTC. Its translation: CASSLSPGGVYGYTF. The rearrangement links TRBV27 to TRBJ1-2, with TRBD1 as a possible D gene (5 bases). Germline lookup yields CDR1 MNHEY and CDR2 SMNVEV (reference sequence). There are 15 residues in the CDR3. Trimming cost V 6 bases and J 4 bases, with 18 bases left between them.

The V and J genes are TRBV29-1 and TRBJ1-4; D perhaps matches TRBD1 (6 bases). This CDR3 is 13 amino acids long. The V end was cut by 7 bases, the J end by 3 bases, with 12 bases between. Germline CDR1 SQVTM, CDR2 ANQGSEA. The CDR3 reads CSAVDRSNEKLFF. CDR3 coding DNA: TGCAGCGCGGTCGACAGGTCTAATGAAAAACTGTTTTTT.